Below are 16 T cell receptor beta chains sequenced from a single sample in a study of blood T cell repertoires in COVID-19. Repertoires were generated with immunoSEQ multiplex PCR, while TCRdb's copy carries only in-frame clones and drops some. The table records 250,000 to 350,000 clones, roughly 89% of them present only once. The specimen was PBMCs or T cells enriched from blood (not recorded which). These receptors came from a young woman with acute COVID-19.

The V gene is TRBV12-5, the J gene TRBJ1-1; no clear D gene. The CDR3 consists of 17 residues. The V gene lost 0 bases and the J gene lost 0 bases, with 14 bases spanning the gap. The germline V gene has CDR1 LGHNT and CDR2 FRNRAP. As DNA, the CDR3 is TGTGCTAGTGGTTTGGTACTATTCGACTCCATGAACACTGAAGCTTTCTTT. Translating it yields CASGLVLFDSMNTEAFF. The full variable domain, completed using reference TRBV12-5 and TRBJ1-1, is DARVTQTPRHKVTEMGQEVTMRCQPILGHNTVFWYRQTMMQGLELLAYFRNRAPLDDSGMPKDRFSAEMPDATLATLKIQPSEPRDSAVYFCASGLVLFDSMNTEAFFGQGTRLTVV.

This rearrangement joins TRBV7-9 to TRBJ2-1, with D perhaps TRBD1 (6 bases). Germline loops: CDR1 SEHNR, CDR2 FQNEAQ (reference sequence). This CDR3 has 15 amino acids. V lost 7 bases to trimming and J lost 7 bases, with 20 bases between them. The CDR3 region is CASTPPTGSLNEQFF. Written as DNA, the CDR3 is TGTGCCAGCACCCCCCCGACAGGAAGCCTAAATGAGCAGTTCTTC.

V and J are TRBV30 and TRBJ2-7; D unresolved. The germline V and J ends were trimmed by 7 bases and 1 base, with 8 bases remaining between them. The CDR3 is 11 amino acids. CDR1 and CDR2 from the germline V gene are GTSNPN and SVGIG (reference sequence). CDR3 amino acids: CASRVSYEQYF. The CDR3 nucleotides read TGTGCCTCCCGCGTATCCTACGAGCAGTACTTC.

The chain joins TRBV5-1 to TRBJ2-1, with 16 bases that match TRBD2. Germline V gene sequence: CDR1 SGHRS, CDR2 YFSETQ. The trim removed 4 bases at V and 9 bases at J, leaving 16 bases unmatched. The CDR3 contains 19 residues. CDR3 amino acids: CASSPAGTSGRGLVSEQFF. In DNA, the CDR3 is TGCGCCAGCAGCCCAGCCGGGACTAGCGGGAGGGGACTAGTGAGTGAGCAGTTCTTC.

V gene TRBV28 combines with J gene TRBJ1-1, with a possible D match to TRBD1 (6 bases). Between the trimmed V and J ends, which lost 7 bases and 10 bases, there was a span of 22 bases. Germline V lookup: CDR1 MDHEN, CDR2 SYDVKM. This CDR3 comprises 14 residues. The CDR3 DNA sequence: TGTGCCAGCACGTTACGTCCCCTGGGGGCCGGAGCTTTCTTT. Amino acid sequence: CASTLRPLGAGAFF.

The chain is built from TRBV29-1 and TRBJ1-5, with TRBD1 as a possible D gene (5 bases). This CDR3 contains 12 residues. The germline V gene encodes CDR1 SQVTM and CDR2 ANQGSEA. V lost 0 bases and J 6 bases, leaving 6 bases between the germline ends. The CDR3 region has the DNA TGCAGCGTTGAAGATGGGGCTCAGCCCCAGCATTTT. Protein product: CSVEDGAQPQHF.

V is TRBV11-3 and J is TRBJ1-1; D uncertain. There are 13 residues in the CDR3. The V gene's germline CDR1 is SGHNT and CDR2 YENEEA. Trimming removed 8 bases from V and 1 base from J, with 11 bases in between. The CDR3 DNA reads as TGTGCCAGCCGGGCGCGGGGGAACACTGAAGCTTTCTTT. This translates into CASRARGNTEAFF.

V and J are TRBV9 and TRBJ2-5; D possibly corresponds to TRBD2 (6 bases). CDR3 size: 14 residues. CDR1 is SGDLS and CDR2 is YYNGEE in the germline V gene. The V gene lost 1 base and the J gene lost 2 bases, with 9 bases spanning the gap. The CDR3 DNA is TGTGCCAGCAGCGTAACGGGAGATCAAGAGACCCAGTACTTC. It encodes CASSVTGDQETQYF.

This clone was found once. CDR3 nucleotide sequence: TGTGCCAGTAGTCTTGGCGGGGGATTCTATGGCTACACCTTC. Its protein product is CASSLGGGFYGYTF. The chain couples TRBV19 to TRBJ1-2; a weak D match, TRBD1 (5 bases). The CDR3 consists of 14 residues. The V end lost 5 bases, the J end lost 4 bases, and 14 bases lay between the germline ends. CDR1 and CDR2 from the germline V gene are LNHDA and SQIVND (reference sequence).

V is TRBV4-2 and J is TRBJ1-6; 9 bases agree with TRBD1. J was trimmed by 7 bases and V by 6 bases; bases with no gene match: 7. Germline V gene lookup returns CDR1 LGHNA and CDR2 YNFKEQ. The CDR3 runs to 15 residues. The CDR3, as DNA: TGTGCCAGCAGACCTCTCGGACAGGGGAATTCACCCCTCCACTTT. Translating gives CASRPLGQGNSPLHF.

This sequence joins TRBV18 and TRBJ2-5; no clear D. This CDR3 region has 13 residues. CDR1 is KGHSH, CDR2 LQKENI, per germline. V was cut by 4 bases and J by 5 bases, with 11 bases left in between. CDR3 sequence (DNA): TGTGCCAGCTCACGATTATATGAGGAGACCCAGTACTTC. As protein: CASSRLYEETQYF.

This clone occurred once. CDR3 sequence: CAWRPPGERGNTIYF. CDR3 sequence (DNA): TGTGCCTGGAGGCCCCCAGGGGAAAGGGGAAACACCATATATTTT. The chain combines TRBV30 with TRBJ1-3, with D tentatively TRBD1 (6 bases). Germline V gene sequence: CDR1 GTSNPN, CDR2 SVGIG (reference sequence). The V and J ends lost 3 bases and 4 bases respectively, with 16 bases between them. The length of the CDR3 is 15 residues.

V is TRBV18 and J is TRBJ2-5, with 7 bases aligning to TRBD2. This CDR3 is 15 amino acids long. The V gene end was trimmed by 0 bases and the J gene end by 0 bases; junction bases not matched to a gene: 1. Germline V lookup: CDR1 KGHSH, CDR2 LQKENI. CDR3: CASSPPSGYQETQYF. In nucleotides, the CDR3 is TGTGCCAGCTCACCACCTAGCGGGTACCAAGAGACCCAGTACTTC.

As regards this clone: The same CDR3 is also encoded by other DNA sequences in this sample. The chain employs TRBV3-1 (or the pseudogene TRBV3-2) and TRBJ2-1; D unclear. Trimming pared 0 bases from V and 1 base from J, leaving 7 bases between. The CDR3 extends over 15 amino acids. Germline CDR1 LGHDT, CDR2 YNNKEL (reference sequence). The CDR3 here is CASSQDHSSYNEQFF. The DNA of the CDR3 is TGTGCCAGCAGCCAAGATCATAGTTCCTACAATGAGCAGTTCTTC.

CDR3 DNA sequence: TGTGCCAGCAGCCCCCTGGGACTGCGGGGGACCGGGGAGCTGTTTTTT. It specifies CASSPLGLRGTGELFF. The genes are TRBV3-1 (or the pseudogene TRBV3-2) and TRBJ2-2; 7 nucleotides agree with TRBD2. V trimming: 4 bases; J trimming: 5 bases; junction bases outside the gene matches: 10. In germline, CDR1 is LGHDT, CDR2 YNNKEL (reference sequence). This CDR3 region has 16 residues.

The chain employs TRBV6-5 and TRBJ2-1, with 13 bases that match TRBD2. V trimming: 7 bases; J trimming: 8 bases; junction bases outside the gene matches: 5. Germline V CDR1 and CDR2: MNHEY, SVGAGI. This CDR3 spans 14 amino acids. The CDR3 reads CASTWTSGRHEQFF. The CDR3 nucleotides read TGTGCCAGCACCTGGACTAGCGGGAGACATGAGCAGTTCTTC.